This TCR beta chain was observed in a study of cytomegalovirus exposure and HLA in healthy donors. Concerning this clone itself: Its antigen remains unidentified.

With 4 bases removed from V and 3 bases from J, the gap between germline ends came to 6 bases. Per the germline V gene, CDR1 is SQVTM and CDR2 is ANQGSEA. The CDR3 covers 12 residues. The protocol was immunoSEQ multiplex PCR, while the TCRdb copy is restricted to in-frame clones and leaves out a portion. The sample contains some 170,000 clones, approximately 90% of which appear only once. Among the roughly 120 subjects of the validation cohort, separate from the approximately 670-subject first cohort, were the donors. Overall study results and limits: Three of the chains that were CMV-associated were confirmed in vitro to be specific for CMV antigens. Cytomegalovirus association was listed for about 160 TCR beta chains. As was reported, the classifier diagnosed cytomegalovirus status with high specificity and sensitivity.

This clonotype was obtained from a woman aged 25 to 39 in good health and CMV-seronegative. The sequencing input was PBMCs. This chain links TRBV29-1 with TRBJ2-2; D gene unclear. The CDR3 loop is CSVVRDTGELFF. The CDR3 DNA reads as TGCAGCGTTGTACGAGACACCGGGGAGCTGTTTTTT.